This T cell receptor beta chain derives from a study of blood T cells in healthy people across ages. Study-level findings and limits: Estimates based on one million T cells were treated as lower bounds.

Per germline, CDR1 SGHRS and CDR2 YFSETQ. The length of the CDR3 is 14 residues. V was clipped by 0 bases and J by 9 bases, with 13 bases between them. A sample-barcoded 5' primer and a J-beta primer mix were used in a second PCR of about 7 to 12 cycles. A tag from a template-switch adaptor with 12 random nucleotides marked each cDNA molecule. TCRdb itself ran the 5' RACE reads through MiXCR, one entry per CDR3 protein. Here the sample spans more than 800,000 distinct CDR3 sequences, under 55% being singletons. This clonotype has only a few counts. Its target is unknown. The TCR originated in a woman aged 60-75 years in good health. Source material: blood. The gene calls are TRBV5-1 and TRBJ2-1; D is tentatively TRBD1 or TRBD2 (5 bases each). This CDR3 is CASSLDWGGCEQFF. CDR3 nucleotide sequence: TGCGCCAGCAGCTTGGATTGGGGCGGGTGTGAGCAGTTCTTC.